A single sample is the source of the 30 T cell receptor beta chains below, sequenced in a study of blood T cells in healthy people across ages. Then a second PCR, running about 6 to 12 cycles, was carried out with a sample-barcoded 5' primer and a J-beta primer mix. TCRdb reprocessed the 5' RACE reads via MiXCR and lists one record per CDR3 protein. The table shows approximately 800,000 distinct CDR3 sequences, with about 36% occurring only once. The specimen was blood. These receptors were taken from a man between 18 and 35 years old in good health.

This chain uses TRBV12-3 or TRBV12-4 with TRBJ2-1; 7 nucleotides match TRBD2. CDR3 length: 14 residues. The trim removed 3 bases at V and 5 bases at J, leaving 4 bases unmatched. Here the CDR3 reads CASSFWGGDNEQFF. The DNA of the CDR3 is TGTGCCAGCAGTTTTTGGGGGGGGGACAATGAGCAGTTCTTC.

This chain links TRBV6-5 with TRBJ2-3; 9 positions agree with TRBD1. Losses at the gene ends were 4 bases for V and 3 bases for J; bases not matched to a gene: 14. The CDR3 sequence is 18 residues long. Germline CDR1 is MNHEY and CDR2 is SVGAGI. For the CDR3, the DNA is TGTGCCAGCAGTTTAACCGCCTCCGGGACAGGGAGAACAGATACGCAGTATTTT. This codes for CASSLTASGTGRTDTQYF.

In its sample, this clonotype was seen a few times. CDR3 in DNA: TGCGCCAGCAGCTTGGAGGGTACGACTGAAGCTTTCTTT. This encodes CASSLEGTTEAFF. This chain uses TRBV5-1 with TRBJ1-1; D not resolved. V was clipped by 0 bases and J by 5 bases, with 8 bases between them. Germline assignment: CDR1 SGHRS and CDR2 YFSETQ. This CDR3 has 13 amino acids.

Here the CDR3 DNA reads TGCGCCAGCAGCTCGGCCGTAGGGGAGGCGAACACTGAAGCTTTCTTT. Translation: CASSSAVGEANTEAFF. The chain uses TRBV5-1 and TRBJ1-1; D is perhaps TRBD1 (5 bases). The V gene's germline CDR1 is SGHRS and CDR2 YFSETQ. V was pared by 3 bases and J by 1 base, with 16 bases between. The CDR3 is 16 amino acids.

The gene calls are TRBV4-2 and TRBJ2-7; the match to TRBD2 covers 14 bases. Per the germline V gene, CDR1 is LGHNA and CDR2 is YNFKEQ. Trimming at V came to 4 bases and at J to 7 bases, leaving 9 bases not matched to a gene. There are 16 residues in the CDR3. CDR3 sequence (DNA): TGTGCCAGCAGCCCACAGACTAGCGGGGGGGCAGGTGAGCAGTACTTC. This encodes CASSPQTSGGAGEQYF.

This clonotype was seen a handful of times. The chain links TRBV20-1 to TRBJ2-7; D not certain. V dropped 2 bases and J dropped 5 bases, with 13 bases sitting between them. Germline assignment: CDR1 DFQATT and CDR2 SNEGSKA (reference sequence). The CDR3 is 13 amino acids. CDR3 DNA: TGCAGTGCTAGATGGGGTTTAGCAAACGAGCAGTACTTC. Encoded protein: CSARWGLANEQYF.

This clonotype has ten or more counts. This chain links TRBV18 with TRBJ2-4; D call uncertain. Trimming took off 3 bases at V and 0 bases at J, with 9 bases between the two ends. Germline V CDR1 and CDR2: KGHSH, LQKENI. This CDR3 is built from 15 residues. The CDR3 DNA reads as TGTGCCAGCTCACCCCAGAGGCTAGCCAAAAACATTCAGTACTTC. Its translation is CASSPQRLAKNIQYF.

V is TRBV7-2 and J is TRBJ1-6; D not certain. This CDR3 is 15 amino acids long. Germline lookup yields CDR1 SGHTA and CDR2 FQGNSA. Trimming stripped 4 bases from V and 0 bases from J, with 7 bases between. This chain's CDR3 is CASSSRSSYNSPLHF. CDR3 DNA sequence: TGTGCCAGCAGCTCCCGCAGCTCCTATAATTCACCCCTCCACTTT.

This clonotype came up a few times. The J gene is TRBJ1-2, the V gene TRBV3-1; D is possibly TRBD1 (6 bases). The germline V gene has CDR1 LGHDT and CDR2 YNNKEL (reference sequence). V dropped 0 bases and J dropped 8 bases, with 22 bases sitting between them. The CDR3 has 17 residues. CDR3 loop: CASSQDPQDRHTGGYTF. CDR3 in DNA: TGTGCCAGCAGCCAAGATCCGCAGGACAGACACACGGGGGGCTACACCTTC.

There are many counts of this clonotype. The genes are TRBV29-1 and TRBJ2-5; unclear D gene. Germline V gene lookup returns CDR1 SQVTM and CDR2 ANQGSEA. There are 12 residues in the CDR3. Deletions cut 3 bases from V and 4 bases from J, with 9 bases between. Here the CDR3 DNA reads TGCAGCGTTGACGGCCGCCTAGAGACCCAGTACTTC. Protein product: CSVDGRLETQYF.

This clonotype was found a few times. The V and J genes are TRBV5-1 and TRBJ1-4, with 7 bases fitting TRBD1. V dropped 4 bases and J dropped 6; count of bases not matched to a gene: 6. The CDR3 sequence is 14 residues long. Germline values: CDR1 SGHRS, CDR2 YFSETQ. This chain's CDR3 is CASSPQGGDEKLFF. The CDR3 coding sequence is TGCGCCAGCAGCCCCCAGGGGGGGGATGAAAAACTGTTTTTT.

There are a few counts of this clonotype. This sequence joins TRBV20-1 and TRBJ2-3; TRBD2 agrees at 12 bases. Germline V gives CDR1 DFQATT, CDR2 SNEGSKA (reference sequence). V shed 5 bases and J 5 bases; nucleotides not matched to a gene: 11. This CDR3 contains 16 residues. Here the CDR3 reads CSAPPLLAGGGDTQYF. In DNA, the CDR3 is TGCAGTGCTCCCCCCCTACTAGCGGGGGGCGGAGATACGCAGTATTTT.

In this sample, this clonotype turned up a few times. The chain carries TRBV4-2 and TRBJ1-4, with D unclear. Germline assignment: CDR1 LGHNA and CDR2 YNFKEQ. V was shortened by 1 base and J by 5 bases, with 14 bases between the two germline ends. This CDR3 has 16 residues. As DNA, the CDR3 is TGTGCCAGCAGCCAAGTTTGGGGTGGGAAGAATGAAAAACTGTTTTTT. Its translation is CASSQVWGGKNEKLFF.

This clonotype was seen a handful of times. This chain connects TRBV27 to TRBJ1-6; 8 bases map to TRBD1. Germline V lookup: CDR1 MNHEY, CDR2 SMNVEV (reference sequence). The CDR3 is made up of 16 amino acids. V lost 4 bases and J lost 6; bases outside the gene matches: 8. For the CDR3, the DNA is TGTGCCAGCAGTTCGTACGGGACAGGCGCTAATTCACCCCTCCACTTT. This sequence encodes CASSSYGTGANSPLHF.

The rearrangement links TRBV19 to TRBJ1-6; a weak D match, TRBD1 (5 bases). Per the germline V gene, CDR1 is LNHDA and CDR2 is SQIVND (reference sequence). Trimming shortened V by 4 bases and J by 8 bases, and 12 bases separated the two germline ends. This CDR3 region has 14 residues. The CDR3 sequence is CASSTDGGDSPLHF. The CDR3 DNA sequence: TGTGCCAGTAGTACGGACGGAGGGGATTCACCCCTCCACTTT.

The gene calls are TRBV27 and TRBJ2-1, with TRBD2 matching over 8 bases. J was trimmed by 6 bases and V by 7 bases; bases with no gene match: 11. CDR3 length: 15 amino acids. CDR1 is MNHEY and CDR2 is SMNVEV in the germline V gene (reference sequence). The CDR3 spells CASTPLGTRVNEQFF. In DNA form, the CDR3 reads TGTGCCAGCACCCCCCTCGGGACTAGAGTCAATGAGCAGTTCTTC.

This clonotype was seen more than once but under ten times. The chain uses TRBV27 and TRBJ1-1; D might be TRBD1 (6 bases). Trimming cost V 5 bases and J 3 bases, with 16 bases left between them. Germline V lookup: CDR1 MNHEY, CDR2 SMNVEV (reference sequence). This CDR3 has 15 residues. The CDR3 protein is CASSPATGGHTEAFF. The CDR3 DNA follows: TGTGCCAGCAGTCCGGCGACAGGAGGTCACACTGAAGCTTTCTTT.

This clonotype was observed at least ten times. V and J are TRBV29-1 and TRBJ2-7; D gene unclear. This CDR3 comprises 12 residues. Trimming removed 2 bases at V and 2 bases at J, with 7 bases between. CDR1 is SQVTM and CDR2 is ANQGSEA in the germline V gene. CDR3 residues: CSVELTAYEQYF. The CDR3 DNA reads as TGCAGCGTTGAACTTACGGCCTACGAGCAGTACTTC.

This clonotype was seen a few times. The rearrangement links TRBV9 to TRBJ2-7, with TRBD1 identical over 8 bases. Per the germline V gene, CDR1 is SGDLS and CDR2 is YYNGEE. The CDR3 spans 14 residues. The V and J ends lost 4 bases and 6 bases, in that order; junction bases with no gene match: 9. CDR3 in amino acids: CASSPGQALPEQYF. The CDR3 DNA sequence: TGTGCCAGCAGCCCGGGACAGGCCCTTCCCGAGCAGTACTTC. The variable domain in full, completed from reference TRBV9 and TRBJ2-7, reads DSGVTQTPKHLITATGQRVTLRCSPRSGDLSVYWYQQSLDQGLQFLIQYYNGEERAKGNILERFSAQQFPDLHSELNLSSLELGDSALYFCASSPGQALPEQYFGPGTRLTVT.

This chain joins TRBV7-2 and TRBJ2-3; possibly TRBD2 for D (5 bases). There are 15 residues in the CDR3. V was pared by 5 bases and J by 1 base, with 13 bases between. Germline CDR1 reads SGHTA; CDR2 reads FQGNSA. The CDR3: CASSKLVTRTDTQYF. In DNA, the CDR3 is TGTGCCAGCAGCAAACTAGTAACCCGCACAGATACGCAGTATTTT. Using reference TRBV7-2 and TRBJ2-3 for the parts outside the CDR3, the full variable domain is GAGVSQSPSNKVTEKGKDVELRCDPISGHTALYWYRQSLGQGLEFLIYFQGNSAPDKSGLPSDRFSAERTGGSVSTLTIQRTQQEDSAVYLCASSKLVTRTDTQYFGPGTRLTVL.

This clonotype was observed a few times. This chain uses TRBV2 with TRBJ2-1; 8 nucleotides align to TRBD1. This CDR3 comprises 14 residues. Germline CDR1 is SNHLY and CDR2 is FYNNEI. The V and J ends lost 8 bases and 3 bases, in that order; junction bases with no gene match: 6. DNA of the CDR3: TGTGCCAGCGTACGGACAGGGAACTACAATGAGCAGTTCTTC. As protein: CASVRTGNYNEQFF.

This clonotype has a handful of counts. V and J are TRBV6-2 or TRBV6-3 and TRBJ2-5; D not resolved. This CDR3 is built from 15 residues. Germline CDR1 MNHEY, CDR2 SVGEGT. V lost 6 bases and J lost 3, with 17 bases in between. CDR3 sequence (DNA): TGTGCCAGCAGCCCTGGTTCGGGCGGAAAAGAGACCCAGTACTTC. Translation gives CASSPGSGGKETQYF.

V is TRBV25-1 and J is TRBJ2-5; weak D call: TRBD2 (6 bases). Trimming removed 5 bases at V and 0 bases at J, with 13 bases between. Germline CDR1 MGHDK, CDR2 SYGVNS. The CDR3 runs to 15 residues. The CDR3 sequence: CASSSNAGNQETQYF. Here the CDR3 DNA reads TGTGCCAGCAGTTCGAATGCGGGGAACCAAGAGACCCAGTACTTC.

This clonotype occurred a few times. One end of the junction fails to match germline, which may point to a read error. The CDR3 spells CASSQEYQETQYF. CDR3 in DNA: TGTGCTAGCAGTCAGGAGTACCAAGAGACCCAGTACTTC. The V gene is TRBV7-7, the J gene TRBJ2-5, with D unclear. The CDR3 totals 13 residues. Germline V gene data show CDR1 as SSHAT and CDR2 as FNYEAQ (reference sequence).

The chain is built from TRBV20-1 and TRBJ1-1; a possible D gene is TRBD1 (5 bases). Trimming removed 1 base from V and 0 bases from J, with 15 bases in between. Germline V gene lookup returns CDR1 DFQATT and CDR2 SNEGSKA (reference sequence). This CDR3 is 16 amino acids long. CDR3 amino acids: CSARAALAGVNTEAFF. The CDR3 nucleotides read TGCAGTGCTAGAGCAGCCCTTGCGGGGGTGAACACTGAAGCTTTCTTT.

V is TRBV6-6 and J is TRBJ2-7; TRBD1 agrees at 9 bases. Germline V gene lookup returns CDR1 MNHNY and CDR2 SVGAGI (reference sequence). Trimming at V came to 6 bases and at J to 5 bases, leaving 8 bases not matched to a gene. This CDR3 has 14 amino acids. CDR3 protein: CASREGTGYHEQYF. In DNA form, the CDR3 reads TGTGCCAGCAGGGAGGGGACAGGGTACCACGAGCAGTACTTC.

This clonotype has ten or more counts. The gene calls are TRBV4-1 and TRBJ2-1; 11 nucleotides line up with TRBD2. The V and J ends lost 4 bases and 8 bases, in that order; junction bases with no gene match: 7. The CDR3 totals 15 residues. Germline CDR1 and CDR2: MGHRA and YSYEKL. CDR3 nucleotide sequence: TGCGCCAGCAGCCTTCCCGCTAGCGGGGGGTATGAGCAGTTCTTC. Its protein is CASSLPASGGYEQFF.

The V call is TRBV29-1, the J call TRBJ1-2, with unresolved D. The CDR3 sequence is 12 residues long. Germline-derived CDR1 and CDR2 are SQVTM and ANQGSEA. The V gene lost 5 bases and the J gene lost 6 bases, with 13 bases spanning the gap. Here the CDR3 DNA reads TGCAGCGTTCCGGACGGGTACCATGGCTACACCTTC. Amino acids: CSVPDGYHGYTF.

There are many counts of this clonotype. The chain uses TRBV29-1 and TRBJ1-2, with 8 bases aligning to TRBD1. J lost 6 bases, V lost 0 bases, and 9 bases had no gene match. CDR1 and CDR2 (germline): SQVTM, ANQGSEA. The CDR3 extends over 15 amino acids. Here the CDR3 reads CSVEEGQGARNGYTF. CDR3 nucleotide sequence: TGCAGCGTTGAAGAAGGCCAGGGGGCGCGCAATGGCTACACCTTC. The full variable domain, its missing parts supplied by reference TRBV29-1 and TRBJ1-2, is SAVISQKPSRDICQRGTSLTIQCQVDSQVTMMFWYRQQPGQSLTLIATANQGSEATYESGFVIDKFPISRPNLTFSTLTVSNMSPEDSSIYLCSVEEGQGARNGYTFGSGTRLTVV.

This clonotype showed up many times. The rearrangement links TRBV29-1 to TRBJ2-5; tentatively, D is TRBD2 (5 bases). This CDR3 comprises 15 residues. The V end lost 4 bases, the J end lost 3 bases, and 18 bases lay between the germline ends. Germline V CDR1 and CDR2: SQVTM, ANQGSEA. Here the CDR3 reads CSVAAAGWREETQYF. The CDR3 DNA is TGCAGCGTTGCCGCGGCGGGTTGGCGGGAAGAGACCCAGTACTTC. Variable domain in full (rest from reference TRBV29-1 and TRBJ2-5): SAVISQKPSRDICQRGTSLTIQCQVDSQVTMMFWYRQQPGQSLTLIATANQGSEATYESGFVIDKFPISRPNLTFSTLTVSNMSPEDSSIYLCSVAAAGWREETQYFGPGTRLLVL.